This T cell receptor (beta chain) was profiled in a study of Ad26.COV2.S vaccination and SARS-CoV-2 variants. Overall study: It was the COV1001 Ad26.COV2.S trial arm that included the donor. Doses of Ad26.COV2.S were injected into muscle once or twice, 56 days apart.

Treatment reported: around 19 received Ad26.COV2.S at low or high dose, single or two shots; 5 received placebo; per-sample allocation not given. Day 63 following the first vaccine or placebo injection was when the samples were taken. Using immunoSEQ multiplex PCR, the repertoire was profiled, and TCRdb retains in-frame clones only, with some absent. The data show about 280,000 clones, around 87% seen once. The CDR3 length is 16 residues. With 5 bases clipped from V and 9 bases from J, the junction kept 15 bases outside the gene matches. Germline lookup yields CDR1 SGHAT and CDR2 FQNNGV. The rearrangement joins TRBV11-2 to TRBJ2-1; TRBD1 agrees at 8 bases. This TCR was recovered from a person between 18 and 59 years old who received the Ad26.COV2.S COVID-19 vaccine or a placebo. The sample consisted of peripheral blood, taken in a trial of Ad26.COV2.S vaccine versus placebo. The CDR3 DNA sequence: TGTGCCAGCAGCGGCCGGGACAGGCGGAGAGTGGCTGAGCAGTTCTTC. Its translation is CASSGRDRRRVAEQFF.